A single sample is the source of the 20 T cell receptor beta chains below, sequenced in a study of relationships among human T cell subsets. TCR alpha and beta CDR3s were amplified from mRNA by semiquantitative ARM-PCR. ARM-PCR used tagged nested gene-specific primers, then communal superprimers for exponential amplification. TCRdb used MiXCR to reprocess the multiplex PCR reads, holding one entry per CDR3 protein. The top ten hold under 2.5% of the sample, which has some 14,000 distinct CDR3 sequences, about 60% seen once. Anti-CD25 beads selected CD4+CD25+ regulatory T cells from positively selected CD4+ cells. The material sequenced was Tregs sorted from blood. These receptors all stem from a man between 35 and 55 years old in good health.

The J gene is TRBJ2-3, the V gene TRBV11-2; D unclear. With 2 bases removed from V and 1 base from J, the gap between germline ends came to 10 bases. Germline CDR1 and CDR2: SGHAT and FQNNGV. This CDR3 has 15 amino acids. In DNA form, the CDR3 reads TGTGCCAGCAGCTTAAGTGGAATCGGCACAGATACGCAGTATTTT. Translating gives CASSLSGIGTDTQYF.

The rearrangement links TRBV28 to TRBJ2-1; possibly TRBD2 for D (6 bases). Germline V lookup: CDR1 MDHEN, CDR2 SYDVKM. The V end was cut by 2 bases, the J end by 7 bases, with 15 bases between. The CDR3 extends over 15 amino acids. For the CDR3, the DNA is TGTGCCAGCAGTTTAGCGGGAACCCCTATGAATGAGCAGTTCTTC. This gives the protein CASSLAGTPMNEQFF. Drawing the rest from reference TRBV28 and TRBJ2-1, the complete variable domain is DVKVTQSSRYLVKRTGEKVFLECVQDMDHENMFWYRQDPGLGLRLIYFSYDVKMKEKGDIPEGYSVSREKKERFSLILESASTNQTSMYLCASSLAGTPMNEQFFGPGTRLTVL.

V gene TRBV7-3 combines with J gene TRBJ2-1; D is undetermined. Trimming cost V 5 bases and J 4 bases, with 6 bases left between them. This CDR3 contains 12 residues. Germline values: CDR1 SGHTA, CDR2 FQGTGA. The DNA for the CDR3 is TGTGCCAGCAGCCTTTTTTACAATGAGCAGTTCTTC. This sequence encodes CASSLFYNEQFF.

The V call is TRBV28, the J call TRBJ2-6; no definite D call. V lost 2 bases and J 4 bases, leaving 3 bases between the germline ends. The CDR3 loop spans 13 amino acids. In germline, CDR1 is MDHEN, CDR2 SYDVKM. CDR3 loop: CASSLTGANVLTF. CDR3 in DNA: TGTGCCAGCAGTTTAACCGGGGCCAACGTCCTGACTTTC.

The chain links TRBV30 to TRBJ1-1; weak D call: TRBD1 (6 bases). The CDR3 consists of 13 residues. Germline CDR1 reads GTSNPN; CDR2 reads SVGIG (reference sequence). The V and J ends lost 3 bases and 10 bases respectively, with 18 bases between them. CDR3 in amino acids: CAWSGERTGRAFF. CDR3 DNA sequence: TGTGCCTGGAGCGGCGAACGTACAGGGAGAGCTTTCTTT.

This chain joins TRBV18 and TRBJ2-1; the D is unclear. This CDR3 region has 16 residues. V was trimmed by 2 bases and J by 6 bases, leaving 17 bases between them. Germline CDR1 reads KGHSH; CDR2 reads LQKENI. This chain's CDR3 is CASSPSSLEGRNEQFF. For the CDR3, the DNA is TGTGCCAGCTCACCATCGTCCCTGGAAGGTCGCAATGAGCAGTTCTTC.

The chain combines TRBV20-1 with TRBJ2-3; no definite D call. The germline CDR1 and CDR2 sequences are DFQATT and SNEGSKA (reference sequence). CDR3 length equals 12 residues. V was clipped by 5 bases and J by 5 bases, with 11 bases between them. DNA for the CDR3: TGCAGTGCTGGCTCTAAGAGAGATACGCAGTATTTT. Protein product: CSAGSKRDTQYF.

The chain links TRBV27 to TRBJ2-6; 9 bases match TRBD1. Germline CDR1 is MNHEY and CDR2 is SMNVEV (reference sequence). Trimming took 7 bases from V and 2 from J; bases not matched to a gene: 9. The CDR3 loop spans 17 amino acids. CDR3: CASTLGTGSAGANVLTF. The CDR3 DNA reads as TGTGCCAGCACCTTGGGGACAGGGTCGGCTGGGGCCAACGTCCTGACTTTC.

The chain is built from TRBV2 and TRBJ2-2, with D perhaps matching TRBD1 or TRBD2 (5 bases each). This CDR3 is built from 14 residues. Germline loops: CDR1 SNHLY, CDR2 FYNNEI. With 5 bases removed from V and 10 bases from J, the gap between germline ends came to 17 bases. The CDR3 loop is CASSQGRSLVELFF. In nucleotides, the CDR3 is TGTGCCAGCAGTCAGGGACGGAGCTTGGTGGAGCTGTTTTTT.

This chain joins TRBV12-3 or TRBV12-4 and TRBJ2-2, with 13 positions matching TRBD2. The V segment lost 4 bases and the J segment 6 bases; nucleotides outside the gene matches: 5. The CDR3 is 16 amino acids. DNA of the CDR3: TGTGCCAGCAGTTCTGGGACTAGCGGGACCTCCGGGGAGCTGTTTTTT. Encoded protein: CASSSGTSGTSGELFF.

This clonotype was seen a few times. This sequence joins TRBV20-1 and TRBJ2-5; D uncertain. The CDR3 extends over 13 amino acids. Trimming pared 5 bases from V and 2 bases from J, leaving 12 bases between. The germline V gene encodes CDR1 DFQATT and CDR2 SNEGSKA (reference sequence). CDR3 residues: CSARPPSQETQYF. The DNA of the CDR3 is TGCAGTGCTCGCCCGCCTAGTCAAGAGACCCAGTACTTC.

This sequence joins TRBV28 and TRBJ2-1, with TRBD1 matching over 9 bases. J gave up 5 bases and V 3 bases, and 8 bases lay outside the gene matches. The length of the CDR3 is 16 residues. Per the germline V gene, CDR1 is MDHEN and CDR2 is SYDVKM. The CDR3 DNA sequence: TGTGCCAGCAGTTTGGGGACAGGGCGAGGGAACAATGAGCAGTTCTTC. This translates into CASSLGTGRGNNEQFF.

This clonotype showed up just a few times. CDR3 residues: CSAPSGRAYEQYF. DNA for the CDR3: TGCAGTGCTCCTAGCGGGAGGGCCTACGAGCAGTACTTC. The V call is TRBV20-1, the J call TRBJ2-7, with 12 nucleotides matching TRBD2. V was pared by 5 bases and J by 2 bases, with 1 base of the junction left unmatched. Germline lookup yields CDR1 DFQATT and CDR2 SNEGSKA (reference sequence). This CDR3 spans 13 amino acids.

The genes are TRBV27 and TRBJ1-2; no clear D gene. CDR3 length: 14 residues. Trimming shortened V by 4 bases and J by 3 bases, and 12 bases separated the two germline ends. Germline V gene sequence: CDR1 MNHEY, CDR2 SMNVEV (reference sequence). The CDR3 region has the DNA TGTGCCAGCAGTTCGAGTTACGGGGACTATGGCTACACCTTC. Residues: CASSSSYGDYGYTF.

The CDR3 DNA reads as TGCAGTGCATTGGACAGAGGCTCTGGAAACACCATATATTTT. Amino acids: CSALDRGSGNTIYF. The gene calls are TRBV20-1 and TRBJ1-3, with D maybe TRBD1 (6 bases). V lost 6 bases to trimming and J lost 0 bases, with 12 bases between them. The germline V gene encodes CDR1 DFQATT and CDR2 SNEGSKA (reference sequence). The CDR3 covers 14 residues.

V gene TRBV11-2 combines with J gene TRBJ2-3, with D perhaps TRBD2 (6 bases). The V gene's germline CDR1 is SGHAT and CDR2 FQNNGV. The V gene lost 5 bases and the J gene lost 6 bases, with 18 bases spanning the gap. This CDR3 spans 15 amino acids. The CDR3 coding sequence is TGTGCCAGCAGCCCCGGGACTCTTTACTCTGATACGCAGTATTTT. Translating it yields CASSPGTLYSDTQYF. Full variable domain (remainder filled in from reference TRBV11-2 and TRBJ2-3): EAGVAQSPRYKIIEKRQSVAFWCNPISGHATLYWYQQILGQGPKLLIQFQNNGVVDDSQLPKDRFSAERLKGVDSTLKIQPAKLEDSAVYLCASSPGTLYSDTQYFGPGTRLTVL.

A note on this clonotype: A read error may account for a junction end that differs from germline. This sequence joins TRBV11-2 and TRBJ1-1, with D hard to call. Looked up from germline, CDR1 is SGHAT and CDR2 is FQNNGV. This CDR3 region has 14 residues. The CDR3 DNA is TGTGTCAGCAGCGCTACCTCAATGAACACTGAAGCTTTCTTT. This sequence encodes CVSSATSMNTEAFF.

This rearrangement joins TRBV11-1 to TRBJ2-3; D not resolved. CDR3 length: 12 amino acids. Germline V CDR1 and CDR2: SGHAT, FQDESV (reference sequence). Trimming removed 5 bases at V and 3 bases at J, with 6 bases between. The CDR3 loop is CASSPATDTQYF. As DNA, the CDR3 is TGTGCCAGCAGCCCAGCTACAGATACGCAGTATTTT.

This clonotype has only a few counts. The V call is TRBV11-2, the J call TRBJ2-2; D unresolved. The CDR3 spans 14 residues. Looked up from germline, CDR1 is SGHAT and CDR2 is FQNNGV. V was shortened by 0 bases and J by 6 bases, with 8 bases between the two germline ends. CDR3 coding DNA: TGTGCCAGCAGCTTAGATCAAGGCTCCGGGGAGCTGTTTTTT. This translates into CASSLDQGSGELFF.

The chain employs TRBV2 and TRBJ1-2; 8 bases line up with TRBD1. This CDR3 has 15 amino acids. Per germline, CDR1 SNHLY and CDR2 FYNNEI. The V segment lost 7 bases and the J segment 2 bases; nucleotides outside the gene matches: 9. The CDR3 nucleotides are TGTGCCAGCACCACGACAGGGGCCGGGAACTATGGCTACACCTTC. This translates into CASTTTGAGNYGYTF.